This passage covers 17 T cell receptor beta chains from one sample sequenced in a study of early T cells in non-severe SARS-CoV-2 infection. TCRdb re-called the 5' RACE reads with MiXCR, one entry per CDR3 protein. The repertoire holds about 33,000 distinct CDR3 sequences, around 7% seen once, with under 5% in the top ten. Sequenced input: whole blood. These TCRs come from an adult who was a healthcare worker with PCR-confirmed SARS-CoV-2 infection or an uninfected control (not recorded which).

This clonotype was seen many times. In DNA, the CDR3 is TGTGCCAGCAGCCTAGGCCGAAGACCTAACACCGGGGAGCTGTTTTTT. The encoded protein is CASSLGRRPNTGELFF. J is TRBJ2-2 and V is TRBV7-8; D is unclear. From germline, CDR1 is SGHVS and CDR2 FQNEAQ. CDR3 size: 16 residues. The V end lost 5 bases, the J end lost 2 bases, and 15 bases lay between the germline ends.

This clonotype showed up just a few times. This chain uses TRBV7-9 with TRBJ2-1, with D tentatively TRBD2 (6 bases). Germline V CDR1 and CDR2: SEHNR, FQNEAQ (reference sequence). The V end lost 4 bases, the J end lost 6 bases, and 19 bases lay between the germline ends. The CDR3 contains 16 residues. The DNA for the CDR3 is TGTGCCAGCAGCTCCGCGGGGACCCAAGGGCTCAATGAGCAGTTCTTC. Its translation: CASSSAGTQGLNEQFF.

This clonotype was found many times. V is TRBV19 and J is TRBJ2-7; the match to TRBD2 covers 12 bases. This CDR3 is built from 14 residues. J was trimmed by 2 bases and V by 6 bases; bases with no gene match: 2. Germline V gene data show CDR1 as LNHDA and CDR2 as SQIVND (reference sequence). CDR3 sequence: CASSPSGRAYEQYF. DNA for the CDR3: TGTGCCAGTAGCCCTAGCGGGAGGGCCTACGAGCAGTACTTC.

This clonotype was observed a few times. The DNA for the CDR3 is TGTGCCAGCAGCTTCGACAGGACCTCTGGGGAGACCCAGTACTTC. The encoded protein is CASSFDRTSGETQYF. The chain employs TRBV7-9 and TRBJ2-5; D is possibly TRBD1 (6 bases). V was shortened by 3 bases and J by 5 bases, with 16 bases between the two germline ends. The V gene's germline CDR1 is SEHNR and CDR2 FQNEAQ (reference sequence). The CDR3 is 15 amino acids.

This clonotype has ten or more counts. The chain carries TRBV12-3 or TRBV12-4 and TRBJ1-6, with D hard to call. The V gene lost 2 bases and the J gene lost 12 bases, with 8 bases spanning the gap. CDR3 length: 12 amino acids. The CDR3 bases are TGTGCCAGCAGTTTATACGAGGGACCCCTCCACTTT. Protein: CASSLYEGPLHF.

The rearrangement uses TRBV12-3 or TRBV12-4 and TRBJ2-7; maybe TRBD2 (5 bases). With 3 bases removed from V and 0 bases from J, the gap between germline ends came to 18 bases. The CDR3 is made up of 17 amino acids. The CDR3 spells CASSFLFGGLSSYEQYF. CDR3 DNA: TGTGCCAGCAGTTTCCTTTTCGGCGGGCTTAGCTCCTACGAGCAGTACTTC.

This clonotype was picked up a small number of times. The chain is built from TRBV29-1 and TRBJ2-3; 10 bases are a match to TRBD2. The CDR3 spans 13 residues. Germline values: CDR1 SQVTM, CDR2 ANQGSEA. J gave up 8 bases and V 4 bases, and 6 bases lay outside the gene matches. Here the CDR3 DNA reads TGCAGCGTTGTGAGCGGGAGGGGGGGTACGCAGTATTTT. As protein: CSVVSGRGGTQYF.

The genes are TRBV20-1 and TRBJ2-3; D may be TRBD2 (5 bases). The CDR3 extends over 14 amino acids. Germline V gene sequence: CDR1 DFQATT, CDR2 SNEGSKA (reference sequence). Trimming removed 0 bases at V and 0 bases at J, with 7 bases between. CDR3 sequence reads: CSAREAVSTDTQYF. The CDR3 coding sequence is TGCAGTGCTAGAGAAGCGGTGAGCACAGATACGCAGTATTTT.

In its sample, this clonotype ranks as medium-sized. The V call is TRBV20-1, the J call TRBJ2-5; 9 bases map to TRBD1. The germline V gene encodes CDR1 DFQATT and CDR2 SNEGSKA (reference sequence). Trimming cost V 5 bases and J 1 base; bases outside gene matches: 11. This CDR3 spans 16 amino acids. This chain's CDR3 is CSAPGQGDFIQETQYF. The CDR3, as DNA: TGCAGTGCTCCGGGACAGGGTGACTTCATCCAAGAGACCCAGTACTTC.

CDR3 amino acids: CSATSPGQGNSPLHF. The CDR3 DNA sequence: TGCAGTGCCACTTCCCCGGGACAGGGCAATTCACCCCTCCACTTT. The chain uses TRBV20-1 and TRBJ1-6; 9 bases agree with TRBD1. Germline loops: CDR1 DFQATT, CDR2 SNEGSKA (reference sequence). V shed 6 bases and J 7 bases; nucleotides not matched to a gene: 10. The CDR3 runs 15 residues.

This clonotype was seen many times. This chain connects TRBV7-9 to TRBJ2-7; TRBD1 might be the D (6 bases). V was cut by 8 bases and J by 5 bases, with 16 bases left in between. Germline V gives CDR1 SEHNR, CDR2 FQNEAQ (reference sequence). This CDR3 comprises 13 residues. CDR3 nucleotide sequence: TGTGCCAGCGAATTCGACAGGTCGGACGAGCAGTACTTC. Translating gives CASEFDRSDEQYF.

This clonotype was found many times. The chain employs TRBV11-2 and TRBJ1-1; 8 bases align to TRBD1. V lost 5 bases to trimming and J lost 4 bases; unmatched junction nucleotides: 9. Germline assignment: CDR1 SGHAT and CDR2 FQNNGV. CDR3 length: 15 amino acids. DNA of the CDR3: TGTGCCAGCAGCCCCGGTACAGGGGGGAGCACTGAAGCTTTCTTT. It encodes CASSPGTGGSTEAFF. The full variable domain, completed using reference TRBV11-2 and TRBJ1-1, is EAGVAQSPRYKIIEKRQSVAFWCNPISGHATLYWYQQILGQGPKLLIQFQNNGVVDDSQLPKDRFSAERLKGVDSTLKIQPAKLEDSAVYLCASSPGTGGSTEAFFGQGTRLTVV.

The chain carries TRBV29-1 and TRBJ2-1; D is unresolved. The germline gives CDR1 SQVTM, CDR2 ANQGSEA. V was trimmed by 7 bases and J by 9 bases, leaving 25 bases between them. CDR3 length equals 15 residues. CDR3 amino acids: CSASVGPLGDGEQFF. CDR3 in DNA: TGCAGCGCATCTGTCGGACCCCTAGGCGATGGTGAGCAGTTCTTC.

This clonotype was found many times. The rearrangement joins TRBV4-1 to TRBJ2-7; the match to TRBD1 covers 8 bases. CDR1 MGHRA and CDR2 YSYEKL come from the germline V gene. The CDR3 runs to 15 residues. The J segment lost 4 bases and the V segment lost 0 bases, leaving 5 bases of the junction unmatched. Here the CDR3 reads CASSQDRTGSYEQYF. The CDR3 coding sequence is TGCGCCAGCAGCCAAGACCGGACAGGGTCATACGAGCAGTACTTC.

This clonotype showed up many times. The chain uses TRBV27 and TRBJ2-1; 12 bases map to TRBD2. Germline CDR1 MNHEY, CDR2 SMNVEV (reference sequence). The CDR3 runs to 20 residues. With 10 bases clipped from V and 1 base from J, the junction kept 20 bases outside the gene matches. CDR3 residues: CATRGDRVFTSGRSYNEQFF. The CDR3 region has the DNA TGTGCCACTCGGGGGGACAGGGTATTTACTAGCGGGAGGTCCTACAATGAGCAGTTCTTC.

This clonotype has ten or more counts. The chain carries TRBV6-5 and TRBJ1-2; D possibly corresponds to TRBD1 (5 bases). From germline, CDR1 is MNHEY and CDR2 SVGAGI. This CDR3 comprises 14 residues. V gave up 0 bases and J gave up 13 bases, with 18 bases separating them. CDR3 in DNA: TGTGCCAGCAGTTACTCGGCGCCAGGGACGGCGCTCACCTTC. This gives the protein CASSYSAPGTALTF.

In its sample, this clonotype was seen many times. J is TRBJ2-7 and V is TRBV19; TRBD1 matches at 12 bases. From germline, CDR1 is LNHDA and CDR2 SQIVND (reference sequence). Trimming took 4 bases from V and 5 from J; bases not matched to a gene: 6. This CDR3 is built from 15 residues. The CDR3 nucleotides are TGTGCCAGTAGTACTCCCGGGACAGGGGGCAACGAGCAGTACTTC. Its translation: CASSTPGTGGNEQYF.